This T cell receptor (beta chain) was identified during a study of tissue T cells after allogeneic stem cell transplantation. Only in-frame clones appear in the TCRdb table, and some are missing; sequencing was by immunoSEQ multiplex PCR. This table has several thousand clones, roughly 44% appearing once. Germline CDR1 and CDR2: SNHLY and FYNGKV (reference sequence). The CDR3 spans 11 residues. The germline V and J ends were trimmed by 2 bases and 8 bases, with 6 bases remaining between them. Time point defined: mouse harvest day 14 after allogeneic transplant. Each mouse received 10^7 T-cell-depleted marrow cells plus 10^6 splenic CD5+ T cells by tail vein. Tissues came from B6→BALB/c major-mismatch GVHD mice at day 7 or 14. About this clone: The genes are named according to mouse. The DNA ends 1 residue before the CDR3 does, and the rest of the CDR3 is filled in from the germline J gene.

The chain couples TRBV3 to TRBJ1-1; D gene unclear. The sequenced sample consisted of gut tissue. The clonotype originates from a female BALB/c mouse given C57BL/6 T cells with graft-versus-host disease after an allogeneic hematopoietic cell transplant. CDR3 bases read: TGTGCCAGCAGCTTACGGGTGGAAGTCTTC. Its translation: CASSLRVEVF. The CDR3 in its entirety is CASSLRVEVFF.